The 9 T cell receptor beta chains below all came from one sample that was sequenced in a study of blood T cell repertoires in COVID-19. Clones were read by immunoSEQ multiplex PCR, and TCRdb kept only the in-frame ones, dropping some. The table shows about 220,000 clones, with around 83% occurring only once. Input material: peripheral blood. Receptors originate from a woman in her forties or fifties with acute or convalescent COVID-19.

This chain links TRBV7-2 with TRBJ2-7, with D possibly being TRBD1 (6 bases). V lost 1 base to trimming and J lost 2 bases, with 12 bases between them. The germline V gene has CDR1 SGHTA and CDR2 FQGNSA. CDR3 size: 15 residues. As DNA, the CDR3 is TGTGCCAGCAGCTTAGGGGCAGGGGAAACCTACGAGCAGTACTTC. Protein: CASSLGAGETYEQYF. Supplemented by reference TRBV7-2 and TRBJ2-7, the full variable domain reads GAGVSQSPSNKVTEKGKDVELRCDPISGHTALYWYRQSLGQGLEFLIYFQGNSAPDKSGLPSDRFSAERTGGSVSTLTIQRTQQEDSAVYLCASSLGAGETYEQYFGPGTRLTVT.

This clone occurred a few times. The rearrangement links TRBV19 to TRBJ2-2, with a possible D match to TRBD1 (6 bases). V shed 6 bases and J shed 2 bases, with 22 bases lying between them. CDR1 LNHDA and CDR2 SQIVND come from the germline V gene (reference sequence). The CDR3 is 18 residues long. DNA of the CDR3: TGTGCCAGTAGCTTTAGTAGGGGGAGTGGGGGTAACACCGGGGAGCTGTTTTTT. As protein: CASSFSRGSGGNTGELFF.

This clone occurred once. This chain links TRBV27 with TRBJ2-1, with 13 bases identical to TRBD2. The CDR3 consists of 17 residues. CDR1 and CDR2 from the germline V gene are MNHEY and SMNVEV (reference sequence). Trimming removed 4 bases from V and 7 bases from J; junction bases left unmatched: 10. The CDR3 loop reads CASSSEIGTSGKNEQFF. The DNA for the CDR3 is TGTGCCAGCAGTTCAGAGATCGGGACTAGCGGGAAGAATGAGCAGTTCTTC.

The chain has TRBV2 and TRBJ1-4; D may be TRBD1 (5 bases). This CDR3 has 15 residues. In germline, CDR1 is SNHLY, CDR2 FYNNEI. Trimming left V 8 bases short and J 8 bases short, with 21 bases between. CDR3: CASGRDWASREKLFF. CDR3 DNA sequence: TGTGCCAGCGGAAGGGACTGGGCCTCTAGAGAAAAACTGTTTTTT.

V usage is TRBV2 and J usage is TRBJ2-7, with 12 positions matching TRBD1. The CDR3 runs 14 residues. From germline, CDR1 is SNHLY and CDR2 FYNNEI. J lost 6 bases, V lost 7 bases, and 7 bases had no gene match. The CDR3 DNA reads TGTGCCAGCACAACCGGGACAGGGGGCTTCGAGCAGTACTTC. Encoded protein: CASTTGTGGFEQYF.

V usage is TRBV28 and J usage is TRBJ2-3; 11 bases match TRBD1. The CDR3 is 16 residues long. Per germline, CDR1 MDHEN and CDR2 SYDVKM. V lost 5 bases and J lost 2; bases outside the gene matches: 6. The CDR3 loop is CASSTGDRGYTDTQYF. DNA for the CDR3: TGTGCCAGCAGTACTGGGGACAGGGGGTACACAGATACGCAGTATTTT.

This rearrangement joins TRBV19 to TRBJ2-5, with TRBD1 as a possible D gene (6 bases). Germline CDR1 LNHDA, CDR2 SQIVND (reference sequence). The CDR3 contains 12 residues. V lost 5 bases to trimming and J lost 4 bases, with 8 bases between them. The CDR3 here is CASSGGVETQYF. DNA of the CDR3: TGTGCCAGTAGTGGGGGCGTAGAGACCCAGTACTTC.

DNA for the CDR3: TGTGCCAGCAGTTTCCCGGGACAGGGGTCCCACGAGCAGTACTTC. Protein: CASSFPGQGSHEQYF. The chain has TRBV6-5 and TRBJ2-7; 10 positions agree with TRBD1. Per the germline V gene, CDR1 is MNHEY and CDR2 is SVGAGI. The CDR3 is 15 amino acids. Trimming removed 4 bases from V and 5 bases from J; junction bases left unmatched: 8.

The chain uses TRBV15 and TRBJ2-5, with 16 bases matching TRBD2. V shed 3 bases and J 5 bases; nucleotides not matched to a gene: 18. CDR1 is LNHNV, CDR2 YYDKDF, per germline (reference sequence). The CDR3 runs to 21 residues. The CDR3 DNA follows: TGTGCCACCAGCAGGGATAAGCCGGGACTAGCGGGAGGGCCGGTATGGGAGACCCAGTACTTC. Its translation is CATSRDKPGLAGGPVWETQYF.